The 20 T cell receptor beta chains reported below all come from one sample, sequenced in a study of patients and donors after allogeneic stem cell transplantation. TCRdb passed the RT-PCR reads through MiXCR, listing each CDR3 protein once. The sample lists a few hundred thousand distinct CDR3 sequences, about 37% occurring once. Sequenced: blood, either unsorted or a sorted T cell fraction (not recorded which). These receptor sequences come from a human donor who was either an allogeneic HSCT recipient or a stem cell or donor lymphocyte infusion donor (not recorded which). It is not recorded whose cells these are; they may come from a transplant donor.

The chain has TRBV5-1 and TRBJ2-1; TRBD1 is a possible D gene (6 bases). The CDR3 contains 16 residues. The V gene's germline CDR1 is SGHRS and CDR2 YFSETQ. Trimming cost V 1 base and J 2 bases, with 13 bases left between them. CDR3 region: CASSLFIQGPYNEQFF. CDR3 nucleotides: TGCGCCAGCAGCTTGTTTATTCAGGGGCCCTACAATGAGCAGTTCTTC.

This chain joins TRBV27 and TRBJ2-5, with 12 bases aligning to TRBD2. This CDR3 contains 17 residues. The ends lost 3 bases at V and 4 bases at J; junction bases unmatched: 9. Germline CDR1 and CDR2: MNHEY and SMNVEV (reference sequence). CDR3: CASSFLGLAGTRETQYF. The DNA for the CDR3 is TGTGCCAGCAGTTTCCTCGGACTAGCGGGGACCAGAGAGACCCAGTACTTC.

This clonotype was detected only a few times. V and J are TRBV10-3 and TRBJ2-5, with D possibly matching TRBD2 (6 bases). This CDR3 region has 15 residues. Trimming pared 8 bases from V and 0 bases from J, leaving 16 bases between. From germline, CDR1 is ENHRY and CDR2 SYGVKD. CDR3 loop: CAIGLAGSYQETQYF. CDR3 DNA sequence: TGTGCCATCGGTCTCGCGGGGTCGTACCAAGAGACCCAGTACTTC.

This clonotype was picked up a small number of times. This chain joins TRBV19 and TRBJ1-1; perhaps TRBD1 as D (6 bases). Trimming took off 5 bases at V and 6 bases at J, with 16 bases between the two ends. The CDR3 contains 14 residues. CDR1 is LNHDA and CDR2 is SQIVND in the germline V gene (reference sequence). In DNA form, the CDR3 reads TGTGCCAGTAGTCTTGGAGGGGGAATTCCTGAAGCTTTCTTT. This sequence encodes CASSLGGGIPEAFF.

The J gene is TRBJ1-4, the V gene TRBV28; D gene uncertain. The CDR3 is 14 residues long. In germline, CDR1 is MDHEN, CDR2 SYDVKM. The V end lost 2 bases, the J end lost 7 bases, and 11 bases lay between the germline ends. The CDR3: CASSLRRVIEKLFF. As DNA, the CDR3 is TGTGCCAGCAGTTTAAGGAGAGTGATTGAAAAACTGTTTTTT.

This rearrangement joins TRBV4-1 to TRBJ2-5, with TRBD1 matching 7 bases. Trimming at V came to 4 bases and at J to 3 bases, leaving 11 bases not matched to a gene. Germline V lookup: CDR1 MGHRA, CDR2 YSYEKL. The CDR3 is made up of 16 amino acids. The DNA for the CDR3 is TGCGCCAGCAGCCGAAACAGGGGAAGGATCGAAGAGACCCAGTACTTC. This translates into CASSRNRGRIEETQYF.

This clonotype was counted only a few times. This chain uses TRBV5-1 with TRBJ1-2; D not resolved. Germline V gene lookup returns CDR1 SGHRS and CDR2 YFSETQ. The CDR3 is 14 amino acids. Trimming removed 6 bases at V and 4 bases at J, with 16 bases between. Here the CDR3 reads CASKPDGELYGYTF. CDR3 bases: TGCGCCAGCAAACCCGACGGGGAACTCTATGGCTACACCTTC.

In this sample, this clonotype turned up a few times. The rearrangement joins TRBV2 to TRBJ1-1, with 8 bases matching TRBD1. This CDR3 has 15 residues. Germline V lookup: CDR1 SNHLY, CDR2 FYNNEI. Trimming removed 4 bases from V and 0 bases from J; junction bases left unmatched: 4. For the CDR3, the DNA is TGTGCCAGCAGTGTAGGGACAGGATTGAACACTGAAGCTTTCTTT. It translates to CASSVGTGLNTEAFF.

The chain joins TRBV2 to TRBJ2-1; D remains ambiguous. Trimming took 1 base from V and 15 from J, leaving 10 bases between them. The CDR3 spans 11 residues. Germline assignment: CDR1 SNHLY and CDR2 FYNNEI. CDR3 bases: TGTGCCAGCAGTGAAGGCCGGAGTTCGTTCTTC. It codes for CASSEGRSSFF.

CDR3 DNA: TGTGCCAGCAGGTCCCTCAAGAATTCACCCCTCCACTTT. Protein sequence: CASRSLKNSPLHF. V is TRBV12-3 or TRBV12-4 and J is TRBJ1-6; the D is unclear. V lost 6 bases and J lost 7, with 10 bases in between. This CDR3 has 13 amino acids.

This clonotype has a single count. The chain carries TRBV21-1 and TRBJ2-3; TRBD1 is the table's D call, not checked against the DNA. TRBV21-1 is a known pseudogene. The CDR3 extends over 14 amino acids. DNA of the CDR3: TGTGCCAACCTTACCAGGGGGCGGATAGATACGCAGTATTTT. Encoded protein: CANLTRGRIDTQYF.

This clonotype has more than one count but fewer than ten. The chain uses TRBV20-1 and TRBJ1-3; the D is unclear. Germline CDR1 reads DFQATT; CDR2 reads SNEGSKA (reference sequence). The CDR3 contains 16 residues. V dropped 6 bases and J dropped 0 bases, with 18 bases sitting between them. CDR3 sequence (DNA): TGCAGTGCGCGGTCCCGCGGTCGCCTCTCTGGAAACACCATATATTTT. This codes for CSARSRGRLSGNTIYF.

The chain has TRBV6-5 and TRBJ2-7, with 9 nucleotides matching TRBD2. Per the germline V gene, CDR1 is MNHEY and CDR2 is SVGAGI. The CDR3 totals 16 residues. After removal of 1 base from V and 6 bases from J, the junction contained 10 bases not matched to a gene. Here the CDR3 DNA reads TGTGCCAGCAGTTACTTTAGCGGGGGTACTGGGATCGAGCAGTACTTC. It is translated as CASSYFSGGTGIEQYF.

The chain has TRBV10-3 and TRBJ1-4, with unresolved D. CDR3 length: 15 residues. Germline-derived CDR1 and CDR2 are ENHRY and SYGVKD. V was clipped by 6 bases and J by 3 bases, with 14 bases between them. The DNA of the CDR3 is TGTGCCATCAGCCCAGCGTTCGTTTCTAATGAAAAACTGTTTTTT. Translation gives CAISPAFVSNEKLFF.

The chain recombines TRBV7-3 with TRBJ1-6, with 8 bases fitting TRBD1. Trimming at V came to 1 base and at J to 8 bases, leaving 7 bases not matched to a gene. Germline V CDR1 and CDR2: SGHTA, FQGTGA. This CDR3 region has 16 residues. The CDR3 reads CASSLNGRGLYSPLHF. As DNA, the CDR3 is TGTGCCAGCAGCTTAAACGGCAGGGGGCTATATTCACCCCTCCACTTT.

The rearrangement joins TRBV10-2 to TRBJ1-3; maybe TRBD1 (6 bases). V lost 3 bases to trimming and J lost 3 bases, with 9 bases between them. There are 14 residues in the CDR3. Germline CDR1 and CDR2: WSHSY and SAAADI. CDR3 sequence reads: CASSETGYGNTIYF. DNA for the CDR3: TGCGCCAGCAGTGAAACAGGGTATGGAAACACCATATATTTT.

The V and J genes are TRBV4-1 and TRBJ2-7; no clear D. The germline CDR1 and CDR2 sequences are MGHRA and YSYEKL. The CDR3 is made up of 14 amino acids. The germline V and J ends were trimmed by 1 base and 1 base, with 8 bases remaining between them. The CDR3 reads CASSQAGRSYEQYF. The CDR3 DNA reads TGCGCCAGCAGCCAAGCGGGCAGGTCCTACGAGCAGTACTTC.

The V and J genes are TRBV29-1 and TRBJ2-7, with a tentative D call TRBD1 (6 bases). The CDR3 extends over 11 amino acids. Germline CDR1 is SQVTM and CDR2 is ANQGSEA. Trimming removed 7 bases at V and 3 bases at J, with 10 bases between. The CDR3 here is CSATDSYEQYF. CDR3 bases: TGCAGCGCTACGGACAGCTACGAGCAGTACTTC.

The chain joins TRBV6-2 or TRBV6-3 to TRBJ2-2, with D hard to call. Looked up from germline, CDR1 is MNHEY and CDR2 is SVGEGT. CDR3 length: 13 amino acids. Trimming stripped 7 bases from V and 1 base from J, with 7 bases between. The DNA of the CDR3 is TGTGCCAGCATTTTCAGGAACACCGGGGAGCTGTTTTTT. It translates to CASIFRNTGELFF.

Comment on this clonotype: A much larger clone differs from this one at a single base, so this may be a read error. Because it lacks the conserved phenylalanine or tryptophan at the end, this CDR3 is likely a read error. This chain connects TRBV10-3 to TRBJ1-1; weak D call: TRBD1 (5 bases). This CDR3 spans 13 amino acids. Trimming stripped 0 bases from V and 5 bases from J, with 7 bases between. Germline V gene lookup returns CDR1 ENHRY and CDR2 SYGVKD. Here the CDR3 DNA reads TGTGCCATCAGTGAGTCCGAGGGGACTGAAGCTTTCTTG. It translates to CAISESEGTEAFL.